Shown below are 4 T cell receptor beta chains from a single sample sequenced in a study of CD8 T cells in Susac syndrome. The authors reverse transcribed about 0.5 to 1 ug RNA with random hexamers. From the immunoSEQ multiplex PCR reads, TCRdb called clonotypes with MiXCR, one entry per CDR3 protein. In the table there are about 150,000 distinct CDR3 sequences, 90% to 95% of which are singletons. The sequencing sample was made of CD4+ T cells from PBMCs. Receptors originate from a human donor with Susac syndrome.

The chain combines TRBV6-5 with TRBJ2-3; 8 bases line up with TRBD2. This CDR3 is 17 amino acids long. With V trimmed by 2 bases and J by 6 bases, 13 bases remained unmatched. Germline V gives CDR1 MNHEY, CDR2 SVGAGI. Here the CDR3 DNA reads TGTGCCAGCAGTTACAGCCCTACAGGAGCGGGGGAGGATACGCAGTATTTT. The encoded protein is CASSYSPTGAGEDTQYF.

This clonotype was found once. The V call is TRBV5-1, the J call TRBJ2-1, with D possibly called TRBD1 or TRBD2 (5 bases each). Germline V gives CDR1 SGHRS, CDR2 YFSETQ. The germline V and J ends were trimmed by 3 bases and 7 bases, with 17 bases remaining between them. CDR3 size: 15 residues. CDR3: CASSSDTRGRNEQFF. The CDR3 DNA follows: TGCGCCAGCAGCTCGGACACCCGGGGACGGAATGAGCAGTTCTTC.

The gene calls are TRBV25-1 and TRBJ2-6; D not resolved. CDR1 is MGHDK, CDR2 SYGVNS, per germline. The ends were cut back, 1 base at V and 6 bases at J, with 10 bases in the middle. CDR3 length: 15 amino acids. DNA of the CDR3: TGTGCCAGCAGTGAATCACTGGTCCCGGCCAACGTCCTGACTTTC. It codes for CASSESLVPANVLTF.

J is TRBJ2-1 and V is TRBV12-3 or TRBV12-4; TRBD2 matches 7 bases. CDR3 length: 16 amino acids. J was trimmed by 0 bases and V by 0 bases; bases with no gene match: 2. CDR3 nucleotide sequence: TGTGCCAGCAGTTTAGCGGGCGGGAGCTCCTACAATGAGCAGTTCTTC. Translating gives CASSLAGGSSYNEQFF.